This T cell receptor beta chain was sequenced during a study of blood T cells in healthy people across ages. This clonotype was seen only a few times. As yet, its antigen is unknown. General study findings and limits: Compared with aged donors, long-lived donors showed fewer expanded clones, suggesting selection. Calculation of diversity from one million T cells yielded estimates considered to be underestimates.

A second about 7 to 12 cycle PCR used barcoded and J-beta primers. Per sample, CDR3-containing paired-end reads numbered at least 2.5 million. TCRdb re-called the 5' RACE reads through MiXCR, storing one row per CDR3 protein. This table has roughly 500,000 distinct CDR3 sequences, approximately 30% appearing once. Sequenced: blood. The TCR was taken from a woman aged 70-85 years in good health.

The CDR3: CSARDPQGARETQYF. In DNA, the CDR3 is TGCAGTGCTAGGGATCCCCAGGGGGCTCGAGAGACCCAGTACTTC. The rearrangement joins TRBV20-1 to TRBJ2-5; 8 nucleotides agree with TRBD1. Germline V gives CDR1 DFQATT, CDR2 SNEGSKA (reference sequence). V lost 3 bases and J lost 4; bases outside the gene matches: 10. There are 15 residues in the CDR3.